A single sample is the source of the 18 T cell receptor beta chains below, sequenced in a study of shared clonotypes between healthy human individuals. Assay: immunoSEQ multiplex PCR; the TCRdb copy retains only in-frame clones and omits some. The sample lists about 2.4 million clones, under 95% seen once, with about 0.39% in the top ten. Source material: naive CD4+ T cells from PBMCs. The subset is: CD45RA+ positively selected. These receptors all stem from a man aged 18 to 30 in good health. Some clones in this sample may be carry-over from other donors' samples.

This chain connects TRBV6-5 to TRBJ2-7, with unresolved D. Germline V gives CDR1 MNHEY, CDR2 SVGAGI. This CDR3 contains 14 residues. Between the trimmed V and J ends, which lost 0 bases and 4 bases, there was a span of 10 bases. CDR3 DNA: TGTGCCAGCAGTTACTCGAAGTGGCAGTACGAGCAGTACTTC. This codes for CASSYSKWQYEQYF.

The chain joins TRBV5-1 to TRBJ2-7, with D hard to call. This CDR3 is 16 amino acids long. Germline V gene data show CDR1 as SGHRS and CDR2 as YFSETQ. The V and J ends lost 1 base and 0 bases respectively, with 14 bases between them. This CDR3 reads CASSLLSAGVSYEQYF. CDR3 sequence (DNA): TGCGCCAGCAGCTTGTTGTCGGCTGGGGTCTCCTACGAGCAGTACTTC.

This chain links TRBV5-5 with TRBJ2-7; 9 bases are a match to TRBD2. The ends lost 1 base at V and 3 bases at J; junction bases unmatched: 11. Per the germline V gene, CDR1 is SGHKS and CDR2 is YYEKEE (reference sequence). The CDR3 covers 17 residues. The CDR3 bases are TGTGCCAGCAGCTTGCGGCTAGCGGGACGGACCTTCTACGAGCAGTACTTC. Translated: CASSLRLAGRTFYEQYF. Full variable domain (remainder filled in from reference TRBV5-5 and TRBJ2-7): DAGVTQSPTHLIKTRGQQVTLRCSPISGHKSVSWYQQVLGQGPQFIFQYYEKEERGRGNFPDRFSARQFPNYSSELNVNALLLGDSALYLCASSLRLAGRTFYEQYFGPGTRLTVT.

The rearrangement links TRBV6-1 to TRBJ1-2; D is uncertain. Trimming removed 0 bases from V and 0 bases from J, with 8 bases in between. The CDR3 has 15 residues. The germline V gene has CDR1 MNHNS and CDR2 SASEGT. DNA of the CDR3: TGTGCCAGCAGTGAAGCTCGGAACGCTAACTATGGCTACACCTTC. Amino acid sequence: CASSEARNANYGYTF.

The chain is built from TRBV28 and TRBJ1-2; tentatively, D is TRBD1 (5 bases). Trimming stripped 3 bases from V and 1 base from J, with 18 bases between. CDR1 MDHEN and CDR2 SYDVKM come from the germline V gene. There are 17 residues in the CDR3. CDR3 in DNA: TGTGCCAGCAGTTTTCCTGGGTGGATGAGGGGTAACTATGGCTACACCTTC. It is translated as CASSFPGWMRGNYGYTF.

The chain combines TRBV21-1 with TRBJ2-7; the table calls TRBD1, which could not be checked here. TRBV21-1 is reported as a pseudogene. The CDR3 is made up of 14 amino acids. The CDR3 sequence: CASSKAGRSYEQYF. The DNA of the CDR3 is TGTGCCAGCAGCAAAGCGGGCAGATCCTACGAGCAGTACTTC.

The rearrangement joins TRBV9 to TRBJ1-3; D perhaps matches TRBD1 (5 bases). Germline CDR1 SGDLS, CDR2 YYNGEE. This CDR3 has 15 residues. The V gene lost 4 bases and the J gene lost 0 bases, with 11 bases spanning the gap. The CDR3 nucleotides are TGTGCCAGCAGCACCCGACAGAGCTCTGGAAACACCATATATTTT. Protein product: CASSTRQSSGNTIYF.

The chain has TRBV14 and TRBJ2-7; 12 nucleotides agree with TRBD2. V gave up 0 bases and J gave up 0 bases; unmatched junction bases: 9. The V gene's germline CDR1 is SGHDN and CDR2 FVKESK. CDR3 length: 19 amino acids. CDR3 residues: CASSQESGLAGRNSYEQYF. Written as DNA, the CDR3 is TGTGCCAGCAGCCAAGAGTCAGGACTAGCGGGAAGAAACTCCTACGAGCAGTACTTC.

Note on this clone: The same CDR3 also results from other DNA sequences found in this sample. The V call is TRBV28, the J call TRBJ1-3; D unclear. Germline values: CDR1 MDHEN, CDR2 SYDVKM. The CDR3 loop spans 15 amino acids. Between the trimmed V and J ends, which lost 2 bases and 4 bases, there was a span of 12 bases. CDR3 sequence: CASSLPPGSGNTIYF. The CDR3 coding sequence is TGTGCCAGCAGTTTACCCCCGGGGTCGGGAAACACCATATATTTT.

The J gene is TRBJ1-4, the V gene TRBV5-8; D call uncertain. V shed 0 bases and J shed 0 bases, with 6 bases lying between them. Per germline, CDR1 SGHTS and CDR2 YDEGEE. This CDR3 has 15 amino acids. CDR3 DNA: TGTGCCAGCAGCTTGGGGTCAGCAACTAATGAAAAACTGTTTTTT. This gives the protein CASSLGSATNEKLFF.

This chain links TRBV5-1 with TRBJ1-3; 9 nucleotides match TRBD1. The germline gives CDR1 SGHRS, CDR2 YFSETQ. V lost 2 bases to trimming and J lost 0 bases; unmatched junction nucleotides: 12. The CDR3 sequence is 19 residues long. The CDR3 coding sequence is TGCGCCAGCAGCTTTTCAACCCCCGGACAGGGGAGCTCTGGAAACACCATATATTTT. Protein: CASSFSTPGQGSSGNTIYF.

The chain combines TRBV27 with TRBJ2-7; 10 positions agree with TRBD1. Germline V gives CDR1 MNHEY, CDR2 SMNVEV (reference sequence). This CDR3 contains 15 residues. With 5 bases clipped from V and 6 bases from J, the junction kept 10 bases outside the gene matches. CDR3 sequence reads: CASSTRRDRGREQYF. The DNA of the CDR3 is TGTGCCAGCAGTACTCGCCGGGACAGGGGACGCGAGCAGTACTTC.

V usage is TRBV7-2 and J usage is TRBJ1-1, with D possibly matching TRBD1 (6 bases). The germline gives CDR1 SGHTA, CDR2 FQGNSA. With 6 bases removed from V and 7 bases from J, the gap between germline ends came to 15 bases. The CDR3 has 13 residues. The CDR3, as DNA: TGTGCCAGCAGTCCTCAAAACAGGGTTGAAGCTTTCTTT. As protein: CASSPQNRVEAFF.

The chain joins TRBV6-1 to TRBJ2-3; no firm D call. Germline V gene data show CDR1 as MNHNS and CDR2 as SASEGT. The CDR3 sequence is 15 residues long. V dropped 1 base and J dropped 8 bases, with 16 bases sitting between them. The CDR3 DNA is TGTGCCAGCAGTGAAGTGTCCCCTGCCAGGAGTACGCAGTATTTT. Translation gives CASSEVSPARSTQYF.

This clone has a single count. This chain joins TRBV11-2 and TRBJ2-5; a weak D match, TRBD2 (5 bases). The closer fit of TRBJ2-7 to the DNA end suggests the J call may be wrong. In germline, CDR1 is SGHAT, CDR2 FQNNGV. This CDR3 is 14 amino acids long. The CDR3 reads CASSLAGVPYEQYF. CDR3 DNA: TGTGCCAGCAGCTTAGCCGGGGTCCCCTACGAGCAGTACTTC.

This clone was counted a single time. The rearrangement joins TRBV5-8 to TRBJ2-7; 16 bases are a match to TRBD2. The junction had 6 bases not matched to a gene; V was cut back by 4 bases and J by 5 bases. This CDR3 has 16 residues. The germline V gene has CDR1 SGHTS and CDR2 YDEGEE. The CDR3 nucleotides are TGTGCCAGCAGCAGGGGACTAGCGGGAGGGCCCCACGAGCAGTACTTC. It yields the protein CASSRGLAGGPHEQYF.

The J gene is TRBJ2-5, the V gene TRBV5-1; no definite D call. CDR1 SGHRS and CDR2 YFSETQ come from the germline V gene. This CDR3 region has 15 residues. V was trimmed by 1 base and J by 5 bases, leaving 15 bases between them. The CDR3 coding sequence is TGCGCCAGCAGCTTGTGGTCCAGGCCTCGGGAGACCCAGTACTTC. Protein product: CASSLWSRPRETQYF.

The chain employs TRBV27 and TRBJ2-5, with 12 bases that match TRBD2. This CDR3 region has 18 residues. The V segment lost 4 bases and the J segment 5 bases; nucleotides outside the gene matches: 14. Germline assignment: CDR1 MNHEY and CDR2 SMNVEV (reference sequence). CDR3 sequence (DNA): TGTGCCAGCAGTTCATCGCAGACTAGCGGGAGAATCGGGGAGACCCAGTACTTC. It encodes CASSSSQTSGRIGETQYF.